Following are 28 T cell receptor beta chains from one sample sequenced in a study of shared clonotypes between healthy human individuals. Using immunoSEQ multiplex PCR, the repertoire was profiled, and TCRdb retains in-frame clones only, with some absent. The sample yields some 790,000 clones, over 60% seen once. The sequenced sample consisted of memory CD4+ T cells sorted from blood. The subset is: CD45RA-negative fraction. Source of these receptors: a woman in her twenties or thirties in good health.

The V gene is TRBV28, the J gene TRBJ1-3; 7 bases fit TRBD1. The CDR3 totals 14 residues. Germline CDR1 and CDR2: MDHEN and SYDVKM. With V trimmed by 7 bases and J by 6 bases, 9 bases remained unmatched. CDR3 residues: CASTLTGNLNTIYF. The CDR3 nucleotides are TGTGCCAGCACCCTGACAGGGAACTTAAACACCATATATTTT.

This CDR3 reads CASSQTVSATEAFF. The CDR3, as DNA: TGTGCCAGCAGCCAAACCGTTTCAGCGACTGAAGCTTTCTTT. The rearrangement links TRBV7-2 to TRBJ1-1; D uncertain. Germline V gives CDR1 SGHTA, CDR2 FQGNSA. CDR3 length: 14 amino acids. Trimming pared 5 bases from V and 5 bases from J, leaving 15 bases between.

The chain carries TRBV28 and TRBJ1-5; D is unclear. Trimming removed 2 bases at V and 5 bases at J, with 7 bases between. The CDR3 runs to 13 residues. Germline CDR1 reads MDHEN; CDR2 reads SYDVKM. The CDR3 nucleotides read TGTGCCAGCAGTTTAATACGGGATCAGCCCCAGCATTTT. This codes for CASSLIRDQPQHF.

V usage is TRBV10-1 and J usage is TRBJ2-1, with a possible D match to TRBD2 (6 bases). CDR1 and CDR2 from the germline V gene are WNHNN and SYGVQD (reference sequence). The V end was cut by 3 bases, the J end by 0 bases, with 12 bases between. The CDR3 extends over 16 amino acids. The CDR3: CASSEKAGSSYNEQFF. The DNA for the CDR3 is TGCGCCAGCAGTGAAAAGGCGGGAAGCTCCTACAATGAGCAGTTCTTC.

Note on this clone: Other DNA sequences in the same sample also yield this CDR3. The chain links TRBV6-1 to TRBJ2-1; 12 nucleotides line up with TRBD2. Germline V CDR1 and CDR2: MNHNS, SASEGT. Losses at the gene ends were 6 bases for V and 5 bases for J; bases not matched to a gene: 2. The CDR3 totals 14 residues. CDR3: CASRRLAGDNEQFF. The CDR3 bases are TGTGCCAGCAGGAGACTAGCGGGGGACAATGAGCAGTTCTTC.

The CDR3 nucleotides read TGTGCCAGCAGCGCCGGACAAAGGAGCTCCTACAATGAGCAGTTCTTC. As protein: CASSAGQRSSYNEQFF. The chain joins TRBV9 to TRBJ2-1, with D possibly TRBD1 on 5 matching bases. The germline gives CDR1 SGDLS, CDR2 YYNGEE. This CDR3 has 16 amino acids. Between the trimmed V and J ends, which lost 3 bases and 0 bases, there was a span of 13 bases.

The chain uses TRBV9 and TRBJ2-2; no reliable D call. This CDR3 region has 15 residues. Germline V gives CDR1 SGDLS, CDR2 YYNGEE. Trimming left V 0 bases short and J 4 bases short, with 10 bases between. CDR3 sequence (DNA): TGTGCCAGCAGCGTAGCCCAGAGAAGCACCGGGGAGCTGTTTTTT. It translates to CASSVAQRSTGELFF.

DNA for the CDR3: TGTGCCAGCAGCAAATTCGACACCTTACTTAGCGGGCGACACTACAATGAGCAGTTCTTC. Protein sequence: CASSKFDTLLSGRHYNEQFF. The chain carries TRBV21-1 and TRBJ2-1; the tabulated D call, TRBD2, remains unverified against the DNA. TRBV21-1 is an annotated pseudogene. This CDR3 comprises 20 residues.

The chain has TRBV5-1 and TRBJ2-2; D gene uncertain. The CDR3 spans 16 residues. The germline CDR1 and CDR2 sequences are SGHRS and YFSETQ. Trimming removed 1 base at V and 0 bases at J, with 10 bases between. The CDR3 region is CASSLSSKSNTGELFF. DNA of the CDR3: TGCGCCAGCAGCTTGAGTAGCAAATCGAACACCGGGGAGCTGTTTTTT.

V and J are TRBV5-4 and TRBJ2-7; 9 nucleotides match TRBD1. The V and J ends lost 4 bases and 7 bases, in that order; junction bases with no gene match: 15. The germline V gene has CDR1 SGHNT and CDR2 YYREEE (reference sequence). The CDR3 has 16 residues. For the CDR3, the DNA is TGTGCCAGCAGCGGGACCCACGGGACAGGGTGGCGGGAGCAGTACTTC. It specifies CASSGTHGTGWREQYF.

J is TRBJ2-5 and V is TRBV6-6; D is uncertain. The V end lost 4 bases, the J end lost 4 bases, and 16 bases lay between the germline ends. The germline gives CDR1 MNHNY, CDR2 SVGAGI (reference sequence). CDR3 length: 15 residues. The CDR3 reads CASSSHIPGGETQYF. The CDR3 DNA is TGTGCCAGCAGTTCCCACATCCCTGGCGGAGAGACCCAGTACTTC.

The chain has TRBV4-1 and TRBJ2-5; D is ambiguous. Germline V gives CDR1 MGHRA, CDR2 YSYEKL. This CDR3 has 13 residues. V dropped 0 bases and J dropped 7 bases, with 9 bases sitting between them. In nucleotides, the CDR3 is TGCGCCAGCAGCCAAGATAGAGTGGGGACCCAGTACTTC. Translating gives CASSQDRVGTQYF.

CDR3 sequence: CATSRDLGLEQYF. The CDR3 DNA is TGTGCCACCAGCAGAGATCTGGGACTCGAGCAGTACTTC. The rearrangement joins TRBV15 to TRBJ2-7, with D possibly matching TRBD2 (6 bases). Germline-derived CDR1 and CDR2 are LNHNV and YYDKDF (reference sequence). CDR3 length equals 13 residues. Trimming took 0 bases from V and 6 from J, leaving 9 bases between them.

This clone was recorded a few times. The rearrangement links TRBV14 to TRBJ2-1; D is uncertain. The CDR3 runs 16 residues. Trimming removed 0 bases at V and 8 bases at J, with 17 bases between. Looked up from germline, CDR1 is SGHDN and CDR2 is FVKESK. CDR3 nucleotides: TGTGCCAGCAGCCAAGATGTGGGTTTCGTAGGAGATGAGCAGTTCTTC. Its translation: CASSQDVGFVGDEQFF.

This chain uses TRBV6-5 with TRBJ2-1; 13 bases are shared with TRBD2. The ends lost 5 bases at V and 6 bases at J; junction bases unmatched: 4. Germline values: CDR1 MNHEY, CDR2 SVGAGI. The CDR3 extends over 15 amino acids. The CDR3 coding sequence is TGTGCCAGCAGTCACCGGACTAGCGGGAGCAATGAGCAGTTCTTC. Translation: CASSHRTSGSNEQFF.

In this sample, this clone turned up once. The chain uses TRBV30 and TRBJ2-1; TRBD2 aligns across 9 bases. Germline V gene lookup returns CDR1 GTSNPN and CDR2 SVGIG (reference sequence). This CDR3 spans 13 amino acids. The V gene end was trimmed by 5 bases and the J gene end by 6 bases; junction bases not matched to a gene: 5. The CDR3 reads CAWSGLASNEQFF. CDR3 in DNA: TGTGCCTGGTCGGGACTAGCATCCAATGAGCAGTTCTTC.

This chain connects TRBV13 to TRBJ2-3; 9 bases are shared with TRBD2. The V gene end was trimmed by 2 bases and the J gene end by 3 bases; junction bases not matched to a gene: 6. Germline assignment: CDR1 PRHDT and CDR2 FYEKMQ (reference sequence). There are 16 residues in the CDR3. The CDR3 DNA reads TGTGCCAGCAGCTTATCCGGGACTAGCTTGACAGATACGCAGTATTTT. Encoded protein: CASSLSGTSLTDTQYF.

This clone was observed once. The chain joins TRBV6-5 to TRBJ2-2; unclear D gene. Germline CDR1 MNHEY, CDR2 SVGAGI. The CDR3 covers 16 residues. V was cut by 0 bases and J by 6 bases, with 14 bases left in between. The DNA for the CDR3 is TGTGCCAGCAGTTACTCTGGGCAGGCCACGGCCGGGGAGCTGTTTTTT. Amino acid sequence: CASSYSGQATAGELFF.

The rearrangement links TRBV5-1 to TRBJ2-6; perhaps TRBD2 as D (5 bases). Per the germline V gene, CDR1 is SGHRS and CDR2 is YFSETQ. Trimming stripped 0 bases from V and 3 bases from J, with 19 bases between. The CDR3 loop spans 19 amino acids. CDR3: CASSLGRKGLEFGANVLTF. As DNA, the CDR3 is TGCGCCAGCAGCTTGGGGAGGAAGGGCTTGGAGTTTGGGGCCAACGTCCTGACTTTC.

This clone has at least ten counts. The genes are TRBV7-2 and TRBJ2-1, with TRBD2 matching 11 bases. Germline-derived CDR1 and CDR2 are SGHTA and FQGNSA. The CDR3 runs to 15 residues. J gave up 6 bases and V 5 bases, and 6 bases lay outside the gene matches. The CDR3 is CASSPHTSGGNEQFF. CDR3 nucleotide sequence: TGTGCCAGCAGCCCACACACTAGCGGGGGCAATGAGCAGTTCTTC.

This sequence joins TRBV7-6 and TRBJ1-4, with a weak D call TRBD1 (5 bases). The V end lost 7 bases, the J end lost 3 bases, and 9 bases lay between the germline ends. The length of the CDR3 is 13 residues. From germline, CDR1 is SGHVS and CDR2 FNYEAQ. The CDR3 coding sequence is TGTGCCAGCACCCAGGGAGCTAATGAAAAACTGTTTTTT. Residues: CASTQGANEKLFF.

The gene calls are TRBV6-1 and TRBJ2-1, with 8 bases fitting TRBD2. V lost 3 bases, J lost 9 bases, and 13 bases stayed unmatched. Germline CDR1 is MNHNS and CDR2 is SASEGT. CDR3 size: 16 residues. CDR3 nucleotides: TGTGCCAGCAGTGACGGTGTAGCGGGGACGTCCGGTGAGCAGTTCTTC. This translates into CASSDGVAGTSGEQFF.

This sequence joins TRBV29-1 and TRBJ2-1; TRBD2 matches 8 bases. The CDR3 contains 12 residues. The germline gives CDR1 SQVTM, CDR2 ANQGSEA. V shed 6 bases and J 10 bases; nucleotides not matched to a gene: 8. The CDR3 protein is CSVDSTSGEQFF. The CDR3 region has the DNA TGCAGCGTGGACTCCACTAGCGGAGAGCAGTTCTTC.

The chain joins TRBV28 to TRBJ1-1; the D gene is possibly TRBD1 (5 bases). The germline V gene has CDR1 MDHEN and CDR2 SYDVKM. This CDR3 is 16 amino acids long. V was trimmed by 2 bases and J by 0 bases, leaving 13 bases between them. CDR3 loop: CASSLPQGRMNTEAFF. The CDR3 DNA reads as TGTGCCAGCAGTTTACCTCAGGGACGGATGAACACTGAAGCTTTCTTT.

The CDR3 region has the DNA TGTGCCAGCAGACCGCGGGTAAAAGAGACCCAGTACTTC. The encoded protein is CASRPRVKETQYF. The V gene is TRBV6-1, the J gene TRBJ2-5, with D tentatively TRBD2 (5 bases). Germline CDR1 is MNHNS and CDR2 is SASEGT. V was pared by 6 bases and J by 3 bases, with 11 bases between. The CDR3 covers 13 residues.

J is TRBJ2-1 and V is TRBV25-1; D is tentatively TRBD1 or TRBD2 (5 bases each). V was shortened by 6 bases and J by 3 bases, with 9 bases between the two germline ends. The CDR3 extends over 13 amino acids. Germline V CDR1 and CDR2: MGHDK, SYGVNS. The CDR3 DNA is TGTGCCAGCAGGGGGGTCCTCTACAATGAGCAGTTCTTC. The encoded protein is CASRGVLYNEQFF.

The CDR3 nucleotides are TGTGCCAGCAGCTCTACTTCCGGACAGGGGTGGATGTTCTTC. Protein product: CASSSTSGQGWMFF. This rearrangement joins TRBV7-2 to TRBJ2-1, with TRBD1 matching 9 bases. V lost 4 bases and J lost 15; bases outside the gene matches: 13. The CDR3 loop spans 14 amino acids. Germline CDR1 is SGHTA and CDR2 is FQGNSA.

The gene calls are TRBV5-1 and TRBJ2-3; D not certain. V lost 5 bases and J lost 0, with 4 bases in between. The CDR3 consists of 12 residues. Germline assignment: CDR1 SGHRS and CDR2 YFSETQ. The CDR3, as DNA: TGCGCCAGCAGGAAAAGCACAGATACGCAGTATTTT. This sequence encodes CASRKSTDTQYF.